This TCR beta chain was profiled in a study of spatial heterogeneity in lung cancer. Time point given: blood at routine non-recurrence follow-up after resection. The study sequenced unsorted whole RNA from tumor, nontumor lung or frozen PBMC. This clonotype turned up a few times. Its specificity is not known. TCRdb re-derived calls from the 5' RACE reads in MiXCR, one entry per CDR3 protein. Among some 120,000 distinct CDR3 sequences, less than 15% were seen once, and the ten largest hold around a sixth. Whole-study results and caveats: Blood contained ubiquitous expanded tumor TCRs more at resection than at follow-up.

The sample in question was PBMCs, obtained at follow-up. This TCR was recovered from a male donor with early-stage non-small cell lung cancer.

The CDR3 nucleotides are TGTGCCAGCTCACCACCGAAGGGAAAAGCTTTCTTT. This encodes CASSPPKGKAFF. The genes are TRBV18 and TRBJ1-1; D remains unclear. The V end was cut by 0 bases, the J end by 9 bases, with 8 bases between. CDR1 and CDR2 from the germline V gene are KGHSH and LQKENI. This CDR3 comprises 12 residues.